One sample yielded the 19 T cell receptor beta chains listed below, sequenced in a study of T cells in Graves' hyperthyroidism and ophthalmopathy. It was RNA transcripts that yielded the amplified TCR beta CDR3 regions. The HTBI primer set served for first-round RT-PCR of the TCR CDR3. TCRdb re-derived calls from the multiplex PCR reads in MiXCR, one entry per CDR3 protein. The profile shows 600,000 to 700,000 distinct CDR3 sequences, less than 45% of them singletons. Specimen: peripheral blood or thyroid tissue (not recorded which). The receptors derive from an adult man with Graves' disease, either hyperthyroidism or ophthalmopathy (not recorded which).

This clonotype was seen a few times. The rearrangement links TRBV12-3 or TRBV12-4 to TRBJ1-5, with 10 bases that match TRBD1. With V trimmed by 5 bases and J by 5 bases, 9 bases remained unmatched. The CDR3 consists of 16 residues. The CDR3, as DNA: TGTGCCAGCAGTGTCCGGGACAGGGGTTGGGATCAGCCCCAGCATTTT. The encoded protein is CASSVRDRGWDQPQHF.

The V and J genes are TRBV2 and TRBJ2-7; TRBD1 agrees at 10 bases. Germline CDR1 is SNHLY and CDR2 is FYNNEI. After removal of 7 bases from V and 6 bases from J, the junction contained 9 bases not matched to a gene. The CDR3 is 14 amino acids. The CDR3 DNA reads TGTGCCAGCAAAGGGACAGGGGATATCGGCGAGCAGTACTTC. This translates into CASKGTGDIGEQYF.

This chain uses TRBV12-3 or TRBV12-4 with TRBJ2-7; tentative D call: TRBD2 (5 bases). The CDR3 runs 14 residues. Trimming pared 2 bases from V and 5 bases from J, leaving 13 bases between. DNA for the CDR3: TGTGCCAGCAGTTTATCTGGGAGTAACGACGAGCAGTACTTC. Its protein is CASSLSGSNDEQYF.

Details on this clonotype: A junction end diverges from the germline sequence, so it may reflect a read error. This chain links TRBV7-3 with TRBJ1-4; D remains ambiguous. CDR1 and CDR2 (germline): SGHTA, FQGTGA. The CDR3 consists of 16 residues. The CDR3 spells CASSQDSIGTNEKLFF. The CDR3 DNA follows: TGCGCCAGCAGCCAAGATTCGATAGGGACTAATGAAAAACTGTTTTTT.

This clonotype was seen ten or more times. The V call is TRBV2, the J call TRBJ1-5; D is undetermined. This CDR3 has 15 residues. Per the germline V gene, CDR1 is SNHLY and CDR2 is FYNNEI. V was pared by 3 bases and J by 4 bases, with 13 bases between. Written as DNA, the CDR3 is TGTGCCAGCAGTGAGGGCAGGACGGGGAATCAGCCCCAGCATTTT. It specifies CASSEGRTGNQPQHF.

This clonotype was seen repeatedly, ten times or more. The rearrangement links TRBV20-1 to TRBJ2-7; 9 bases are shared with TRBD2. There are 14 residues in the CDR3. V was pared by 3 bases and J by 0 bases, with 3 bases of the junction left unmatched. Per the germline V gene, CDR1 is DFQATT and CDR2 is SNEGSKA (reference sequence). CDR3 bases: TGCAGTGCTAGGGCTAGCGGGAACTCCTACGAGCAGTACTTC. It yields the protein CSARASGNSYEQYF.

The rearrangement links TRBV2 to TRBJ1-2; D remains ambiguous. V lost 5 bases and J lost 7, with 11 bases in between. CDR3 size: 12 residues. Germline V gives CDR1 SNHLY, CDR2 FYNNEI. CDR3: CASSLPPFGYTF. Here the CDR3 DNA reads TGTGCCAGCAGTTTACCCCCCTTTGGCTACACCTTC.

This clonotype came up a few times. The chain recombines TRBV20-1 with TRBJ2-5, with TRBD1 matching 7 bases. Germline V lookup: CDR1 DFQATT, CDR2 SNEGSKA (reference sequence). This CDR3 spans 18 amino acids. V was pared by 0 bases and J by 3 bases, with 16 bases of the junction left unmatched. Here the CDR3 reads CSARDPRFFTTGKETQYF. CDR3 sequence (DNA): TGCAGTGCTAGAGATCCCCGCTTTTTCACGACAGGGAAAGAGACCCAGTACTTC.

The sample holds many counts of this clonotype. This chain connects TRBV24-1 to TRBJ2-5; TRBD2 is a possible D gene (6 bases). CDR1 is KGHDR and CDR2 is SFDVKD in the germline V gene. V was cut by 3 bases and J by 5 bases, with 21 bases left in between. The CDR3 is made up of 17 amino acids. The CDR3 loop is CATSDTLSGAQTETQYF. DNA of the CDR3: TGTGCCACCAGTGATACTCTCTCGGGAGCACAGACGGAGACCCAGTACTTC.

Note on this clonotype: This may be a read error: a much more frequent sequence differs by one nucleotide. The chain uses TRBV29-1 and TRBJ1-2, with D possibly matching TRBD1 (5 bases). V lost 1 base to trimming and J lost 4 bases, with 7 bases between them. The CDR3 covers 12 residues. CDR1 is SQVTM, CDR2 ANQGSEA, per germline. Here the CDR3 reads CSVEGGVYGYTF. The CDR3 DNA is TGCAGCGTTGAAGGAGGGGTCTATGGCTACACCTTC. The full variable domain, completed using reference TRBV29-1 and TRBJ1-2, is SAVISQKPSRDICQRGTSLTIQCQVDSQVTMMFWYRQQPGQSLTLIATANQGSEATYESGFVIDKFPISRPNLTFSTLTVSNMSPEDSSIYLCSVEGGVYGYTFGSGTRLTVV.

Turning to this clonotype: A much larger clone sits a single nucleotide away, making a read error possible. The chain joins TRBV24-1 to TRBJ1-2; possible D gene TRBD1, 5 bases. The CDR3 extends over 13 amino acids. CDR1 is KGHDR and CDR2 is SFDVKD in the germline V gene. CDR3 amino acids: CATRGDGARGCTF. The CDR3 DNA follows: TGTGCCACCAGGGGGGACGGGGCTCGGGGCTGCACCTTC.

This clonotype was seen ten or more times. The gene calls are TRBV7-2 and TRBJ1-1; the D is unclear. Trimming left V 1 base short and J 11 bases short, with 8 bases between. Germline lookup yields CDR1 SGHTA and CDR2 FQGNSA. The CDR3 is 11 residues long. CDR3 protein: CASSLDMSAFF. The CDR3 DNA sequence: TGTGCCAGCAGCTTAGACATGAGTGCTTTCTTT.

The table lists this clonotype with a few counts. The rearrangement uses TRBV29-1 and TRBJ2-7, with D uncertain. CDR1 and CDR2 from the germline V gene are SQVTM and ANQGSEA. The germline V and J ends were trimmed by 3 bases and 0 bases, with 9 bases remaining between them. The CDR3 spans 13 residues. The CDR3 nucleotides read TGCAGCGTTGACTCTCCCGGCTCCTACGAGCAGTACTTC. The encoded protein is CSVDSPGSYEQYF.

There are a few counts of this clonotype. The DNA of the CDR3 is TGTGCCAGCAGCCCATGGACTAGCGGGGGGTCCTACGAGCAGTACTTC. Translating it yields CASSPWTSGGSYEQYF. The genes are TRBV7-6 and TRBJ2-7; 14 nucleotides agree with TRBD2. Germline trimming cut 5 bases from V and 1 base from J; bases unmatched to any gene: 4. This CDR3 has 16 residues. Germline V gives CDR1 SGHVS, CDR2 FNYEAQ.

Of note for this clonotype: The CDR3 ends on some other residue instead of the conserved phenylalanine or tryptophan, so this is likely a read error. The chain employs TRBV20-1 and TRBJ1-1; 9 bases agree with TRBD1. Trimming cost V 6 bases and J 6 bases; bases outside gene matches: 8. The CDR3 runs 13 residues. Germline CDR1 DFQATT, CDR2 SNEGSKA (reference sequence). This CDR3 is CSAAGQGNPEAFL. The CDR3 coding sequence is TGCAGTGCCGCCGGACAGGGGAATCCTGAAGCTTTCCTT.

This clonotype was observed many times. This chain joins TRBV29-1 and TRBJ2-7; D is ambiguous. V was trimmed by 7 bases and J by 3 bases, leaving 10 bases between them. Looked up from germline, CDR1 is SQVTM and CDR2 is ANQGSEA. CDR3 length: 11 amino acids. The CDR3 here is CSAGRDYEQYF. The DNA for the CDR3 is TGCAGCGCCGGAAGGGACTACGAGCAGTACTTC.

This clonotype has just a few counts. The DNA of the CDR3 is TGTGCCAGCAGCCCCAACAGGGTCGGCACCGGGGAGCTGTTTTTT. Translated: CASSPNRVGTGELFF. The chain is built from TRBV12-3 or TRBV12-4 and TRBJ2-2; possible D gene TRBD1, 6 bases. The CDR3 spans 15 residues. V lost 6 bases to trimming and J lost 4 bases, with 15 bases between them.

The CDR3 protein is CASSPRRGTRLYEQYF. The CDR3 DNA reads as TGTGCCAGTAGCCCCCGGCGCGGAACTCGGCTTTACGAGCAGTACTTC. V usage is TRBV25-1 and J usage is TRBJ2-7; no clear D. This CDR3 spans 16 amino acids. Germline CDR1 reads MGHDK; CDR2 reads SYGVNS. V was pared by 9 bases and J by 4 bases, with 25 bases between.

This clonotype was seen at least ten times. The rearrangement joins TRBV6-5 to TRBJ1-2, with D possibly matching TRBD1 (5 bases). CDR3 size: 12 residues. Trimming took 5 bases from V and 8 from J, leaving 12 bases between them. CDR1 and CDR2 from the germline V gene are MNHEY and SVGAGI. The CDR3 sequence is CASSRDGRGYTF. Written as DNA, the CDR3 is TGTGCCAGCAGTCGGGACGGCAGGGGCTACACCTTC.